This T cell receptor beta chain was documented in a study of radiation and T cells in renal cell carcinoma. Study results and caveats: Pretreatment tumor biopsies were lacking, so baseline clonotypes are unknown. Top tumor clonotypes rose in blood 2 weeks post-radiation, then contracted.

Time point specified: blood 4 weeks post-SBRT, at nephrectomy. Treatment denoted: 15 Gy SBRT to primary tumor, nephrectomy 4 weeks later. Nephrectomy followed 15 Gy stereotactic body radiation by 4 weeks. Radiation-treated patients gave blood at baseline, week 2 and week 4. The CDR3 is made up of 15 amino acids. V lost 0 bases, J lost 2 bases, and 8 bases lay in between. The germline V gene encodes CDR1 SGHTA and CDR2 FQGNSA. This clone was detected a few times. Its antigen is not known. Measured with immunoSEQ multiplex PCR; TCRdb has only the in-frame clones, and not every one. The profile shows 75,000 to 95,000 clones, approximately 80% of them singletons.

J is TRBJ1-5 and V is TRBV7-2; D not resolved. The source material was blood, sampled from a patient whose treatment included radiotherapy and nephrectomy. The receptor was isolated from a man between 45 and 60 years old with renal cell carcinoma. CDR3 protein: CASSLAASRNQPQHF. The CDR3 nucleotides are TGTGCCAGCAGCTTAGCTGCCAGCCGCAATCAGCCCCAGCATTTT.